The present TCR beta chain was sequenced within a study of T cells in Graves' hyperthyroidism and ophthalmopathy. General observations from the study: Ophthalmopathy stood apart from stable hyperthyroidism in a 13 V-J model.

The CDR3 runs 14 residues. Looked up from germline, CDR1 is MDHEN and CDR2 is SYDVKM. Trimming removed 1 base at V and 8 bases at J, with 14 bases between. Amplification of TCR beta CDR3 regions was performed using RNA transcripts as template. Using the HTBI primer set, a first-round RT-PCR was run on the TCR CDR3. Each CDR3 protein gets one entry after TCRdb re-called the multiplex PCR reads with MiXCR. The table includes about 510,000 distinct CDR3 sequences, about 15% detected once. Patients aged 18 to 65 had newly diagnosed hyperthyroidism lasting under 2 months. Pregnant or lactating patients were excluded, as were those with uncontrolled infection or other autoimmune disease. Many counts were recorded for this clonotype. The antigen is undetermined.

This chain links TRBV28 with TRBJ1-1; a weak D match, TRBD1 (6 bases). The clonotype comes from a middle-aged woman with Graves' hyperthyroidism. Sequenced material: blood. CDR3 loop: CASSLSGAGEEAFF. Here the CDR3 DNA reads TGTGCCAGCAGTTTATCAGGGGCGGGTGAGGAAGCTTTCTTT.